This is a list of T cell receptor beta chains from one sample in a study of cytomegalovirus exposure and HLA in healthy donors. Here immunoSEQ multiplex PCR was the method, and the copy in TCRdb shows in-frame clones only, minus some. The table records around 200,000 clones, approximately 79% of them present only once. Sequencing was carried out using PBMCs. These receptors were taken from a man aged 35-49 years in good health and CMV-seropositive. Both conserved end residues are part of each CDR3.

V gene	CDR3 length	J gene	CDR3 protein
TRBV23-1	16	TRBJ2-3	CASTPWTGYITDTQYF
TRBV4-3	16	TRBJ2-7	CASSQDGAGTTYEQYF
TRBV7-2	14	TRBJ2-5	CASSLGTPGRTQYF
TRBV5-6	14	TRBJ2-7	CASSLSPLTYEQYF
TRBV5-1	16	TRBJ2-5	CASSLSRGGARETQYF
TRBV6-1	14	TRBJ1-1	CASSGTGQTFEAFF
TRBV7-3	15	TRBJ2-1	CASSAIGGTYNEQFF
TRBV7-2	20	NA	CASSLAWGLAGGKSTYEQYF
TRBV27	15	TRBJ2-7	CASSLLGGPPYEQYF
TRBV7-3	13	TRBJ2-5	CASSLGRGETQYF
TRBV2	16	TRBJ1-2	CASILEGPGSGGGYTF
TRBV7-2	16	TRBJ2-3	CASLPWGGVHGNTQYF
TRBV19	10	TRBJ2-3	CASSQDTQYF
TRBV7-8	17	TRBJ1-3	CASSLGLSGHSGNTIYF
TRBV19	13	TRBJ1-5	CASSRDMEEPQHF
TRBV19	15	TRBJ2-7	CASSPKGQGPYEQYF
TRBV9	14	TRBJ1-4	CASSLGLLNEKLFF
TRBV19	14	TRBJ2-7	CASSKDRGPYEQYF
TRBV28	16	TRBJ1-5	CASSFYFAISNQPQHF
TRBV19	13	TRBJ1-4	CASSIVRAERLFF
TRBV5-1	14	TRBJ2-1	CASSSTLAGGEQFF
TRBV21-1	15	TRBJ2-7	CASSKGQGNFYEQYF
TRBV18	15	TRBJ1-5	CASSPGQGVPQPQHF
TRBV18	13	TRBJ1-1	CASSETGSTEAFF
TRBV12-1	15	TRBJ2-7	CASSFDRPHSYEQYF
TRBV7-9	17	TRBJ2-3	CASSSRDLGFGTDTQYF
TRBV28	15	TRBJ2-3	CASSRTGGNTDTQYF
TRBV6-4	16	TRBJ2-7	CASSVGAVGGAYEQYF
TRBV7-6	16	TRBJ2-3	CASSPDSFSSTDTQYF
TRBV9	15	TRBJ1-1	CASSPGDNLNTEAFF